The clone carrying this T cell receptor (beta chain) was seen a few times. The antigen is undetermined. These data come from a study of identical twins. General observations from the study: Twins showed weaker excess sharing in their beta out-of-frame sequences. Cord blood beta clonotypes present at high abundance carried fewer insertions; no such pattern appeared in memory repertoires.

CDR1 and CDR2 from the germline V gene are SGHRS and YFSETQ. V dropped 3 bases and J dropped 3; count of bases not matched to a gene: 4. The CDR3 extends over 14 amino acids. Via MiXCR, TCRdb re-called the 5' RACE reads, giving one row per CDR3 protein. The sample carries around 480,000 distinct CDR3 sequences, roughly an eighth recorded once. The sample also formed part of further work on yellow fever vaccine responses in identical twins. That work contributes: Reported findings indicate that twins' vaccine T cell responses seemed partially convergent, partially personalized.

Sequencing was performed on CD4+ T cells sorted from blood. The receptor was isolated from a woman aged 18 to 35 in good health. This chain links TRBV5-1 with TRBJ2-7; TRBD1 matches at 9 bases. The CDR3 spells CASSSTGGVYEQYF. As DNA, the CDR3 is TGCGCCAGCAGCTCGACAGGGGGAGTCTACGAGCAGTACTTC.